Presented here are 19 T cell receptor beta chains from one specimen sequenced in a study of blood T cell repertoires in COVID-19. Only in-frame clones appear in the TCRdb table, and some are missing; sequencing was by immunoSEQ multiplex PCR. The table includes roughly 500,000 clones, roughly 89% detected once. Sequencing was performed on peripheral blood. The source of these receptors is a man in his late teens or twenties with COVID-19, enrolled during active disease.

This sequence joins TRBV10-2 and TRBJ1-1; no definite D call. The germline V and J ends were trimmed by 5 bases and 1 base, with 11 bases remaining between them. This CDR3 is built from 14 residues. Germline CDR1 is WSHSY and CDR2 is SAAADI. CDR3 amino acids: CASSSRAGNTEAFF. Here the CDR3 DNA reads TGCGCCAGCAGTAGTCGGGCGGGGAACACTGAAGCTTTCTTT.

V and J are TRBV6-6 and TRBJ2-5; TRBD1 aligns across 8 bases. This CDR3 contains 13 residues. V lost 10 bases and J lost 1; bases outside the gene matches: 5. CDR1 and CDR2 (germline): MNHNY, SVGAGI (reference sequence). CDR3 sequence reads: CATQDRVQETQYF. CDR3 DNA sequence: TGTGCCACCCAGGACAGGGTCCAAGAGACCCAGTACTTC.

The chain links TRBV19 to TRBJ2-5; weak D call: TRBD2 (7 bases). Germline CDR1 LNHDA, CDR2 SQIVND (reference sequence). V was clipped by 6 bases and J by 5 bases, with 13 bases between them. The CDR3 has 13 amino acids. CDR3 sequence: CASSKGRGETQYF. CDR3 sequence (DNA): TGTGCCAGTAGCAAAGGGAGGGGGGAGACCCAGTACTTC.

The chain joins TRBV3-1 (or the pseudogene TRBV3-2) to TRBJ2-5; TRBD2 aligns across 9 bases. The CDR3 loop spans 17 amino acids. V shed 1 base and J 5 bases; nucleotides not matched to a gene: 11. Germline lookup yields CDR1 LGHDT and CDR2 YNNKEL (reference sequence). This chain's CDR3 is CASSQGPLAGQGETQYF. CDR3 nucleotides: TGTGCCAGCAGCCAAGGGCCACTAGCGGGCCAGGGGGAGACCCAGTACTTC.

This clone was counted only a few times. The chain joins TRBV28 to TRBJ2-3; perhaps TRBD1 as D (5 bases). Germline loops: CDR1 MDHEN, CDR2 SYDVKM. V was cut by 6 bases and J by 7 bases, with 17 bases left in between. CDR3 size: 14 residues. The CDR3 region is CASSELFGANTQYF. The CDR3 DNA is TGTGCCAGCAGCGAACTGTTTGGGGCTAATACGCAGTATTTT. The full variable domain, with the rest looked up from reference TRBV28 and TRBJ2-3, is DVKVTQSSRYLVKRTGEKVFLECVQDMDHENMFWYRQDPGLGLRLIYFSYDVKMKEKGDIPEGYSVSREKKERFSLILESASTNQTSMYLCASSELFGANTQYFGPGTRLTVL.

The V call is TRBV27, the J call TRBJ1-4; TRBD1 is a possible D gene (6 bases). Germline V lookup: CDR1 MNHEY, CDR2 SMNVEV (reference sequence). V dropped 6 bases and J dropped 4 bases, with 15 bases sitting between them. CDR3 length: 15 amino acids. As DNA, the CDR3 is TGTGCCAGCAGACTCGGACAGACCAGTAATGAAAAACTGTTTTTT. The encoded protein is CASRLGQTSNEKLFF.

This clone was observed a handful of times. The chain recombines TRBV11-2 with TRBJ2-7, with a tentative D call TRBD1 (5 bases). V shed 0 bases and J shed 3 bases, with 12 bases lying between them. CDR1 SGHAT and CDR2 FQNNGV come from the germline V gene. The CDR3 contains 15 residues. Here the CDR3 reads CASSLEGAPYYEQYF. DNA for the CDR3: TGTGCCAGCAGCTTAGAAGGGGCCCCTTACTACGAGCAGTACTTC.

V and J are TRBV12-5 and TRBJ2-7; tentative D call: TRBD2 (6 bases). Trimming took 5 bases from V and 3 from J, leaving 11 bases between them. The CDR3 runs to 13 residues. Germline CDR1 reads LGHNT; CDR2 reads FRNRAP. CDR3 in amino acids: CASGAGLGYEQYF. The CDR3 DNA sequence: TGTGCTAGTGGTGCGGGACTTGGCTACGAGCAGTACTTC.

J is TRBJ2-1 and V is TRBV7-9; D is uncertain. The CDR3 covers 14 residues. V gave up 5 bases and J gave up 8 bases, with 16 bases separating them. Germline CDR1 reads SEHNR; CDR2 reads FQNEAQ (reference sequence). CDR3 loop: CASSPVTSSHEQFF. Here the CDR3 DNA reads TGTGCCAGCAGCCCGGTCACTTCTTCCCATGAGCAGTTCTTC.

V gene TRBV2 combines with J gene TRBJ2-6, with 9 bases identical to TRBD1. The junction had 5 bases not matched to a gene; V was cut back by 9 bases and J by 2 bases. This CDR3 spans 15 amino acids. Germline assignment: CDR1 SNHLY and CDR2 FYNNEI. The CDR3 protein is CASGQGNTGANVLTF. The CDR3 nucleotides read TGTGCCAGTGGACAGGGGAACACTGGGGCCAACGTCCTGACTTTC.

The V gene is TRBV10-2, the J gene TRBJ1-1; unclear D gene. CDR3 size: 13 residues. With 6 bases removed from V and 0 bases from J, the gap between germline ends came to 8 bases. Germline lookup yields CDR1 WSHSY and CDR2 SAAADI. CDR3 in amino acids: CASRFGMNTEAFF. CDR3 sequence (DNA): TGCGCCAGCAGGTTCGGGATGAACACTGAAGCTTTCTTT.

The chain has TRBV25-1 and TRBJ2-1; a weak D match, TRBD1 (6 bases). The V end was cut by 8 bases, the J end by 6 bases, with 17 bases between. The length of the CDR3 is 14 residues. Germline CDR1 and CDR2: MGHDK and SYGVNS. CDR3 bases: TGTGCCAGCGTAAGGCCAGGGGCAGGCAATGAGCAGTTCTTC. This gives the protein CASVRPGAGNEQFF.

The table lists this clone with a count of one. This chain joins TRBV5-1 and TRBJ2-1, with TRBD2 as a possible D gene (6 bases). Looked up from germline, CDR1 is SGHRS and CDR2 is YFSETQ. Trimming shortened V by 3 bases and J by 5 bases, and 12 bases separated the two germline ends. This CDR3 comprises 14 residues. The CDR3 here is CASSSGLSNNEQFF. Here the CDR3 DNA reads TGCGCCAGCAGCTCGGGACTTTCAAACAATGAGCAGTTCTTC.

The chain employs TRBV13 and TRBJ1-3; D not certain. This CDR3 region has 16 residues. Germline-derived CDR1 and CDR2 are PRHDT and FYEKMQ (reference sequence). The ends were cut back, 5 bases at V and 0 bases at J, with 14 bases in the middle. The CDR3 protein is CASSPTTVLSGNTIYF. The CDR3 DNA reads as TGTGCCAGCAGCCCCACCACAGTGCTCTCTGGAAACACCATATATTTT. Combining the CDR3 with reference TRBV13 and TRBJ1-3 gives the whole variable domain AAGVIQSPRHLIKEKRETATLKCYPIPRHDTVYWYQQGPGQDPQFLISFYEKMQSDKGSIPDRFSAQQFSDYHSELNMSSLELGDSALYFCASSPTTVLSGNTIYFGEGSWLTVV.

The chain recombines TRBV19 with TRBJ2-5; D uncertain. The CDR3 consists of 14 residues. The ends were cut back, 3 bases at V and 1 base at J, with 9 bases in the middle. Germline CDR1 is LNHDA and CDR2 is SQIVND (reference sequence). In DNA form, the CDR3 reads TGTGCCAGTAGTATCTTCTCGGGCCAAGAGACCCAGTACTTC. Translation: CASSIFSGQETQYF. The variable domain in full, with the rest retrieved from reference TRBV19 and TRBJ2-5, is DGGITQSPKYLFRKEGQNVTLSCEQNLNHDAMYWYRQDPGQGLRLIYYSQIVNDFQKGDIAEGYSVSREKKESFPLTVTSAQKNPTAFYLCASSIFSGQETQYFGPGTRLLVL.

The chain is built from TRBV29-1 and TRBJ2-7; 10 nucleotides agree with TRBD1. The CDR3 sequence is 13 residues long. With V trimmed by 6 bases and J by 2 bases, 4 bases remained unmatched. Germline CDR1 and CDR2: SQVTM and ANQGSEA. In DNA form, the CDR3 reads TGCAGCGTCCTCGGGACAGGGGCCTACGAGCAGTACTTC. This codes for CSVLGTGAYEQYF.

This chain connects TRBV19 to TRBJ2-3, with unresolved D. The CDR3 contains 13 residues. Germline CDR1 and CDR2: LNHDA and SQIVND (reference sequence). Deletions cut 3 bases from V and 2 bases from J, with 6 bases between. The CDR3 loop is CASSIPITDTQYF. As DNA, the CDR3 is TGTGCCAGTAGTATCCCTATCACAGATACGCAGTATTTT.

This rearrangement joins TRBV5-4 to TRBJ2-5; TRBD1 matches 7 bases. The J segment lost 5 bases and the V segment lost 2 bases, leaving 3 bases of the junction unmatched. The CDR3 contains 13 residues. CDR1 is SGHNT, CDR2 YYREEE, per germline (reference sequence). In DNA form, the CDR3 reads TGTGCCAGCAGCTTAACAGGGGATGAGACCCAGTACTTC. Encoded protein: CASSLTGDETQYF. The full variable domain, rest sourced from reference TRBV5-4 and TRBJ2-5, is ETGVTQSPTHLIKTRGQQVTLRCSSQSGHNTVSWYQQALGQGPQFIFQYYREEENGRGNFPPRFSGLQFPNYSSELNVNALELDDSALYLCASSLTGDETQYFGPGTRLLVL.

This chain uses TRBV6-1 with TRBJ2-6; TRBD2 matches 13 bases. The V segment lost 2 bases and the J segment 0 bases; nucleotides outside the gene matches: 7. The germline V gene has CDR1 MNHNS and CDR2 SASEGT. CDR3 length equals 20 residues. The CDR3 coding sequence is TGTGCCAGCAGTGAAAGACTAGCGGGAGGTTCCCGCTCTGGGGCCAACGTCCTGACTTTC. This codes for CASSERLAGGSRSGANVLTF.